One and the same sample provided the 10 T cell receptor beta chains below, sequenced in a study of T cells after posttransplantation cyclophosphamide (dated by TCRdb to 2016 to 2018). Library construction relied on the immunoSEQ multiplex PCR assay. Not all clones reach the TCRdb copy of this immuneACCESS table, which keeps in-frame sequences only. Checked studies attribute under half of the gap to unresolved V genes and leave the rest unexplained. This sample holds approximately 40,000 clones in total, without any singletons. The ten largest account for more than 2% of the sample. The sequencing sample was made of PBMCs. The source is a man in his forties in good health, CMV-negative, and a related stem cell transplant donor.

This clone was counted ten times or more. The chain joins TRBV6-1 to TRBJ1-2; no reliable D call. Germline V gene sequence: CDR1 MNHNS, CDR2 SASEGT. The CDR3 length is 16 residues. Between the trimmed V and J ends, which lost 4 bases and 4 bases, there was a span of 19 bases. CDR3 residues: CASSGRGGQSLYGYTF. CDR3 sequence (DNA): TGTGCCAGCAGTGGACGCGGCGGGCAGAGCCTCTATGGCTACACCTTC.

The sample holds many counts of this clone. V and J are TRBV5-6 and TRBJ2-7; D gene ambiguous. CDR3 length: 13 amino acids. V lost 0 bases, J lost 2 bases, and 6 bases lay in between. Germline assignment: CDR1 SGHDT and CDR2 YYEEEE. The CDR3 is CASSLEQPYEQYF. The CDR3 nucleotides are TGTGCCAGCAGCTTGGAACAGCCCTACGAGCAGTACTTC.

This clone was counted many times. This rearrangement joins TRBV5-1 to TRBJ1-2; no clear D. The ends were cut back, 8 bases at V and 11 bases at J, with 22 bases in the middle. The CDR3 runs to 13 residues. The germline gives CDR1 SGHRS, CDR2 YFSETQ. The CDR3 reads CASGYNGPEEYTF. Written as DNA, the CDR3 is TGCGCCAGTGGGTACAACGGACCGGAGGAATACACCTTC.

There are many counts of this clone. This chain links TRBV12-5 with TRBJ1-4; D possibly corresponds to TRBD1 (5 bases). Germline CDR1 and CDR2: LGHNT and FRNRAP. V was shortened by 1 base and J by 7 bases, with 13 bases between the two germline ends. The CDR3 extends over 15 amino acids. CDR3 DNA sequence: TGTGCTAGTGGTTTGGCGGGACTTTACGGTGAAAAACTGTTTTTT. Its protein product is CASGLAGLYGEKLFF.

This clone was recorded many times. The chain joins TRBV7-2 to TRBJ1-2; tentative D call: TRBD1 (6 bases). There are 14 residues in the CDR3. The germline V and J ends were trimmed by 1 base and 0 bases, with 6 bases remaining between them. Germline V gene lookup returns CDR1 SGHTA and CDR2 FQGNSA. The CDR3, as DNA: TGTGCCAGCAGCTTAGACAGGGCTAACTATGGCTACACCTTC. Translated, it gives CASSLDRANYGYTF.

This clone was observed a handful of times. The chain carries TRBV4-1 and TRBJ1-6, with a possible D match to TRBD1 (5 bases). The CDR3 has 17 amino acids. The V end lost 0 bases, the J end lost 8 bases, and 17 bases lay between the germline ends. Germline V gene sequence: CDR1 MGHRA, CDR2 YSYEKL. CDR3 sequence (DNA): TGCGCCAGCAGCCAAGATCTCGCAGGGTTGGGATATTCACCCCTCCACTTT. Translation: CASSQDLAGLGYSPLHF.

The table lists this clone with many counts. The chain is built from TRBV6-5 and TRBJ1-4; 8 bases match TRBD1. After removal of 4 bases from V and 8 bases from J, the junction contained 6 bases not matched to a gene. This CDR3 is built from 14 residues. The germline V gene encodes CDR1 MNHEY and CDR2 SVGAGI. The CDR3 is CASSWTGKIEKLFF. CDR3 nucleotides: TGTGCCAGCAGTTGGACAGGGAAGATCGAAAAACTGTTTTTT.

This clone was recorded at least ten times. V and J are TRBV5-8 and TRBJ2-7; tentative D call: TRBD1 (6 bases). V was pared by 6 bases and J by 4 bases, with 14 bases between. The CDR3 is 13 amino acids. The germline V gene has CDR1 SGHTS and CDR2 YDEGEE. CDR3 nucleotides: TGTGCCAGCAACCCGGAACAGGGTTACGAGCAGTACTTC. Protein sequence: CASNPEQGYEQYF.

This clone was observed at least ten times. The chain combines TRBV7-8 with TRBJ2-5; D unclear. V was trimmed by 6 bases and J by 2 bases, leaving 7 bases between them. The CDR3 is 12 residues long. Germline CDR1 SGHVS, CDR2 FQNEAQ. CDR3 bases: TGTGCCAGCAGTGAACAACAAGAGACCCAGTACTTC. Its translation is CASSEQQETQYF.

As to this clone: Different DNA sequences within this sample yield the same CDR3. This chain uses TRBV21-1 with TRBJ1-1. TRBV21-1 constitutes a pseudogene. The CDR3 runs to 13 residues. This chain's CDR3 is CASSKVTGTEAFF. For the CDR3, the DNA is TGTGCCAGCAGCAAGGTAACGGGCACTGAAGCTTTCTTT.